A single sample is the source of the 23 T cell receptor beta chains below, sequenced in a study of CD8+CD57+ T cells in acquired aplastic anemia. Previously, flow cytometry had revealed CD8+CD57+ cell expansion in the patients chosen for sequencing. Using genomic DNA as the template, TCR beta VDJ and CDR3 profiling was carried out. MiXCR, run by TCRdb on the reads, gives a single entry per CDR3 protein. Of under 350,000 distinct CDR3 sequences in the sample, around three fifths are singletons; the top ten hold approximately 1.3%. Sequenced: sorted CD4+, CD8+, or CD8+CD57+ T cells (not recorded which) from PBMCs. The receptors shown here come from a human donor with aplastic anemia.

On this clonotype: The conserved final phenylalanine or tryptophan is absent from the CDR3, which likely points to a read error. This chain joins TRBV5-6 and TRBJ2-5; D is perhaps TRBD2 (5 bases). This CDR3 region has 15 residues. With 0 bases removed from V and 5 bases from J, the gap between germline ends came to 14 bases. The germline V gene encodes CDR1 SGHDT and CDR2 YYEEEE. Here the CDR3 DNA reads TGTGCCAGCAGCTTGGTAGGGCTAGCCGAGGAGACCCAGTACCTC. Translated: CASSLVGLAEETQYL.

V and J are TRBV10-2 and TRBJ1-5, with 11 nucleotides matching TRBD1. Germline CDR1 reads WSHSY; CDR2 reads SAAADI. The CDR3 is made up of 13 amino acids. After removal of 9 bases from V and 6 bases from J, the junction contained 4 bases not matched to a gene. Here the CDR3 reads CASGTGGSQPQHF. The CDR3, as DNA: TGCGCCAGTGGGACAGGGGGGTCTCAGCCCCAGCATTTT.

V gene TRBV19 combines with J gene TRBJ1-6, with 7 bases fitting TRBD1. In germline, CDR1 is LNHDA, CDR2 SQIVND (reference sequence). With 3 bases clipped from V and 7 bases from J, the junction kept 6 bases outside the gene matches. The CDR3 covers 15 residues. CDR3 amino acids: CASSMPDRMNSPLHF. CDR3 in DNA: TGTGCCAGTAGTATGCCGGACAGGATGAATTCACCCCTCCACTTT.

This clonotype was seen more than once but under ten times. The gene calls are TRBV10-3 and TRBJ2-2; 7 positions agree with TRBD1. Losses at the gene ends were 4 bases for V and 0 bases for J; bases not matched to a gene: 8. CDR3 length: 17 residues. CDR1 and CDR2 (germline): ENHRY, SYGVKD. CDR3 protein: CAISAGTAKSNTGELFF. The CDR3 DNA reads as TGTGCCATCAGTGCCGGGACAGCCAAATCGAACACCGGGGAGCTGTTTTTT.

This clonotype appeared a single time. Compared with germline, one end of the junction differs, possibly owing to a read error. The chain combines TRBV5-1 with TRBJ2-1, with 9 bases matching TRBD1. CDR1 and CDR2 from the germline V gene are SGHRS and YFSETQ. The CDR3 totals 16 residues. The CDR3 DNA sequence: TGCGCCAGCAGCTCCAACAGGGGGCAAGGATACAATGAGCAGCTCTTC. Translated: CASSSNRGQGYNEQLF.

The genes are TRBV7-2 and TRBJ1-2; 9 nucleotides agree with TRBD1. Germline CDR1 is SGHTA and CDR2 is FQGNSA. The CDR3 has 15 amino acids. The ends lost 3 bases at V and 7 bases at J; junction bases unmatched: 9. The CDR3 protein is CASSFLGQGSLGYTF. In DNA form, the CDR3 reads TGTGCCAGCAGCTTTTTGGGACAGGGCTCCCTTGGCTACACCTTC.

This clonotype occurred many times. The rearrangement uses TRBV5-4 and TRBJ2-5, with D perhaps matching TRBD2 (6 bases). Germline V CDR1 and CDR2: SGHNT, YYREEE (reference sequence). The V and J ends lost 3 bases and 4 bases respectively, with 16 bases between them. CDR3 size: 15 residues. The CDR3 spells CASSSNSLGGETQYF. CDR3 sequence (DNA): TGTGCCAGCAGCTCAAACAGTTTGGGGGGAGAGACCCAGTACTTC.

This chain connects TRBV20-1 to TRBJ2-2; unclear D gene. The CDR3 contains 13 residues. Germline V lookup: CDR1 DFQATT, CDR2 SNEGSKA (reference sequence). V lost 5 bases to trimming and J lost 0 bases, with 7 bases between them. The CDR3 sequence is CSAPGPNTGELFF. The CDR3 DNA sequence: TGCAGTGCTCCCGGGCCGAACACCGGGGAGCTGTTTTTT.

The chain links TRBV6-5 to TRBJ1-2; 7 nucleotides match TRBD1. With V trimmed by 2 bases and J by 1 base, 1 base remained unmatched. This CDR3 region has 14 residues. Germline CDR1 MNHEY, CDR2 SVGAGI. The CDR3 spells CASSYGQDNYGYTF. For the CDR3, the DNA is TGTGCCAGCAGTTACGGACAGGATAACTATGGCTACACCTTC.

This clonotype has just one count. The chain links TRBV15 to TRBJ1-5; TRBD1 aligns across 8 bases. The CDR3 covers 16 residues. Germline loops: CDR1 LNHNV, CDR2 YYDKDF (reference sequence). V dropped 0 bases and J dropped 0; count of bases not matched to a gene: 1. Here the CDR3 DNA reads TGTGCCACCAGCAGAGAAGACAGGGGTAGCAATCAGCCCCAGCATTTT. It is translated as CATSREDRGSNQPQHF.

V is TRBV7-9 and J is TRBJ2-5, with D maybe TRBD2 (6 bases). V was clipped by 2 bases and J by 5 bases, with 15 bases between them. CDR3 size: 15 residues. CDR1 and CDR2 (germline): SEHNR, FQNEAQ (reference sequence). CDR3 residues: CASSLPDSGAETQYF. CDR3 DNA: TGTGCCAGCAGCTTACCAGATAGCGGAGCTGAGACCCAGTACTTC.

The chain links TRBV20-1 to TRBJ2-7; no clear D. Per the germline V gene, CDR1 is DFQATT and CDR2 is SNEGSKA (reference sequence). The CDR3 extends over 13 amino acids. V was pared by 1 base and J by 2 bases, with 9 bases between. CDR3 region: CSARGAMAYEQYF. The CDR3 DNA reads TGCAGTGCTAGAGGCGCTATGGCCTACGAGCAGTACTTC.

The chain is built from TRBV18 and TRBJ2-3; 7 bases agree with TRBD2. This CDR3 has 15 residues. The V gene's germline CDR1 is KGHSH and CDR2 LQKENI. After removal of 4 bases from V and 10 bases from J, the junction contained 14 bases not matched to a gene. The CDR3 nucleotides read TGTGCCAGCTCACTAACTAGCGATGTAGTGGATGCGCAGTATTTT. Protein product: CASSLTSDVVDAQYF.

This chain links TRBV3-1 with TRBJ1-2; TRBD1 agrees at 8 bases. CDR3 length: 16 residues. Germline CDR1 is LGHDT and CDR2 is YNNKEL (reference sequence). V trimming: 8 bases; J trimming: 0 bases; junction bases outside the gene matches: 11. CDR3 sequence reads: CASGLAGGQANYGYTF. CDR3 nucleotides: TGTGCCAGCGGACTAGCGGGGGGACAGGCTAACTATGGCTACACCTTC.

As DNA, the CDR3 is TGTGCCAGCAGAACGGGCCAGCGGGGGGCCGCCTACACCTTC. It specifies CASRTGQRGAAYTF. The genes are TRBV11-2 and TRBJ1-2; a weak D match, TRBD1 (6 bases). The V gene lost 6 bases and the J gene lost 10 bases, with 21 bases spanning the gap. Germline values: CDR1 SGHAT, CDR2 FQNNGV. The CDR3 consists of 14 residues. The full variable domain, completed using reference TRBV11-2 and TRBJ1-2, is EAGVAQSPRYKIIEKRQSVAFWCNPISGHATLYWYQQILGQGPKLLIQFQNNGVVDDSQLPKDRFSAERLKGVDSTLKIQPAKLEDSAVYLCASRTGQRGAAYTFGSGTRLTVV.

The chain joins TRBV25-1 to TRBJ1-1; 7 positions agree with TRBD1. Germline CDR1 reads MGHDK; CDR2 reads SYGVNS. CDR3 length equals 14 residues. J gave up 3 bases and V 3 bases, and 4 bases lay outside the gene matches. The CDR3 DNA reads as TGTGCCAGCAGTGAGTTACAGGGGTACACTGAAGCTTTCTTT. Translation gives CASSELQGYTEAFF.

For the CDR3, the DNA is TGTGCCAGCAGTATACAGGACACCGGGGAGCTGTTTTTT. It translates to CASSIQDTGELFF. The chain joins TRBV25-1 to TRBJ2-2; D is possibly TRBD1 (5 bases). This CDR3 comprises 13 residues. In germline, CDR1 is MGHDK, CDR2 SYGVNS. V dropped 5 bases and J dropped 3 bases, with 7 bases sitting between them.

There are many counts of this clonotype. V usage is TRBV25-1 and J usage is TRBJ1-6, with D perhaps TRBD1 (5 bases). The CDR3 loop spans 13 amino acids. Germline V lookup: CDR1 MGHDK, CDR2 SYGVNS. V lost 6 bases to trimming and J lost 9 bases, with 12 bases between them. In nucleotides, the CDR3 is TGTGCCAGCAGGGGGGGGTCGGGTTCACCCCTCCACTTT. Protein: CASRGGSGSPLHF.

The CDR3 DNA reads as TGTGCCAGCAGCTTACACACCAGGGGACAGGGGCCGTCCGAGCAGTACTTC. Amino acids: CASSLHTRGQGPSEQYF. The chain uses TRBV7-3 and TRBJ2-7; 10 bases line up with TRBD1. Trimming took 2 bases from V and 6 from J; bases not matched to a gene: 13. Looked up from germline, CDR1 is SGHTA and CDR2 is FQGTGA. The CDR3 covers 17 residues.

The CDR3 bases are TGCAGTGCTAAAGGACTAGCGGGCACAGATACGCAGTATTTT. Residues: CSAKGLAGTDTQYF. The chain links TRBV20-1 to TRBJ2-3, with 10 bases aligning to TRBD2. The CDR3 has 14 amino acids. V gave up 4 bases and J gave up 1 base; unmatched junction bases: 2. CDR1 is DFQATT and CDR2 is SNEGSKA in the germline V gene (reference sequence).

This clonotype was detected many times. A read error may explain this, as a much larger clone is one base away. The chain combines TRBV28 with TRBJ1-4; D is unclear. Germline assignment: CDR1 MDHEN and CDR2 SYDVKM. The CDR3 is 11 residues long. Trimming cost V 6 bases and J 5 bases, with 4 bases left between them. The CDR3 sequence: CASSQNEKLFF. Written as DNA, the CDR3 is TGTGCCAGCAGCCAAAATGAAAAACTGTTTTTT.

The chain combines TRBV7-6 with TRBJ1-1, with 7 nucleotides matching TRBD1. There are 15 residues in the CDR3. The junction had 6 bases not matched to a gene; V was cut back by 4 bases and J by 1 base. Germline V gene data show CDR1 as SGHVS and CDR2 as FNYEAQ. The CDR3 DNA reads TGTGCCAGCAGCTCCGCCGACAGGGCGAACACTGAAGCTTTCTTT. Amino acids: CASSSADRANTEAFF.

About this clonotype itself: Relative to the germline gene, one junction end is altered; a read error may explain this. CDR3 DNA sequence: TGTGCCAGCAGCCTTGGGACTAGCGGATTCTACGAGCGGTACTTC. Its protein product is CASSLGTSGFYERYF. J is TRBJ2-7 and V is TRBV7-2; TRBD2 aligns across 11 bases. CDR3 length equals 15 residues. Germline assignment: CDR1 SGHTA and CDR2 FQGNSA.